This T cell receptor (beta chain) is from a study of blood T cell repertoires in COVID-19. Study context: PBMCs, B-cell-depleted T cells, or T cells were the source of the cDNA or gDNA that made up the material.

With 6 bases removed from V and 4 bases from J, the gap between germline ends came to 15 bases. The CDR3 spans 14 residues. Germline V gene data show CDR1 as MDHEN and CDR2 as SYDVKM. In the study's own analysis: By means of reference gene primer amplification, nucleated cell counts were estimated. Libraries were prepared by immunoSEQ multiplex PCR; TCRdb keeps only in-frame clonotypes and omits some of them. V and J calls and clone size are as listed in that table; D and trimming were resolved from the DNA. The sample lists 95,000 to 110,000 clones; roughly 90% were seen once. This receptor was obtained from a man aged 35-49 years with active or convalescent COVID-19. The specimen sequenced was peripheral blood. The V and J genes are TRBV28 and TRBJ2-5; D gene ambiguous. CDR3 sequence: CASSYSDSGETQYF. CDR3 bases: TGTGCCAGCAGCTATTCAGATTCGGGAGAGACCCAGTACTTC.